Listed below are T cell receptor beta chains from one sample, sequenced in a study of shared clonotypes between healthy human individuals. Sequenced by immunoSEQ multiplex PCR; TCRdb stores in-frame clones only, minus some. The sample contains roughly 2.5 million clones, around nine tenths of which appear only once. Input material: naive CD4+ T cells sorted from blood. The receptors were gathered from a man aged 18-30 years in good health. The CDR3 runs from the conserved cysteine through the conserved F or W. The order of the fields is CDR3 DNA, CDR3 protein, clone size, D gene, V gene, J gene. The D gene is left open where the match is weak. Only part of the rows carry a size: once, few, many, or a class if the clone is expanded.

CDR3nt: TGTGCCAGTTCCGGTTGGGGGAGCTCCTACAATGAGCAGTTCTTC
CDR3aa: CASSGWGSSYNEQFF
abundance: .
d_gene: .
v_gene: TRBV27
j_gene: TRBJ2-1

CDR3nt: TGTGCCAGCAGTGGTGGTAATTTAATTTGGGGCCACACCTTC
CDR3aa: CASSGGNLIWGHTF
abundance: .
d_gene: .
v_gene: TRBV6-1
j_gene: TRBJ1-2

CDR3nt: TGTGCCAGCAGCAGGGGGCTCCTAGCAGCAGCAACTAATGAAAAACTGTTTTTT
CDR3aa: CASSRGLLAAATNEKLFF
abundance: .
d_gene: TRBD1
v_gene: TRBV27
j_gene: TRBJ1-4

CDR3nt: TGTGCCAGCTCACCACCCCACTCCTACGAGCAGTACTTC
CDR3aa: CASSPPHSYEQYF
abundance: .
d_gene: .
v_gene: TRBV18
j_gene: TRBJ2-7

CDR3nt: TGTGCCAGCAGCGCGTGGGACAGAAAAGGCACTGAAGCTTTCTTT
CDR3aa: CASSAWDRKGTEAFF
abundance: .
d_gene: TRBD1
v_gene: TRBV9
j_gene: TRBJ1-1

CDR3nt: TGTGCCAGCAGTCTCAGGGGCGACGAGCAGTACTTC
CDR3aa: CASSLRGDEQYF
abundance: .
d_gene: .
v_gene: TRBV6-5
j_gene: TRBJ2-7

CDR3nt: TGTGCCAGCAGCCGGGGGACGGGGGGCCGGATGAATGAGCAGTTCTTC
CDR3aa: CASSRGTGGRMNEQFF
abundance: .
d_gene: .
v_gene: TRBV14
j_gene: TRBJ2-1

CDR3nt: TGCGCCAGCTCGGGACTCGCCCAAAGTGAGCAGTTCTTC
CDR3aa: CASSGLAQSEQFF
abundance: once
d_gene: .
v_gene: TRBV10-2
j_gene: TRBJ2-1

CDR3nt: TGTGCCAGCTCACCAAAGACAGGAAGTAACACTGAAGCTTTCTTT
CDR3aa: CASSPKTGSNTEAFF
abundance: .
d_gene: .
v_gene: TRBV18
j_gene: TRBJ1-1

CDR3nt: TGCGCCAGCAGACTGACAGGGGATGGGGAAAAACTGTTTTTT
CDR3aa: CASRLTGDGEKLFF
abundance: .
d_gene: TRBD1
v_gene: TRBV5-1
j_gene: TRBJ1-4

CDR3nt: TGTGCCAGCAGCTTAATGGCCCCCGGGGAGCAGTACTTC
CDR3aa: CASSLMAPGEQYF
abundance: .
d_gene: .
v_gene: TRBV7-2
j_gene: TRBJ2-7

CDR3nt: TGTGCCAGTAGTATACGGGGGGGACAGCCCCAGCATTTT
CDR3aa: CASSIRGGQPQHF
abundance: .
d_gene: .
v_gene: TRBV19
j_gene: TRBJ1-5

CDR3nt: TGTGCCAGCAAGGGTTCCAGCTCTGGAAACACCATATATTTT
CDR3aa: CASKGSSSGNTIYF
abundance: .
d_gene: .
v_gene: TRBV7-9
j_gene: TRBJ1-3

CDR3nt: TGTGCCAGCAGCACCCGAGGGGCCGGGGCCAACGTCCTGACTTTC
CDR3aa: CASSTRGAGANVLTF
abundance: once
d_gene: .
v_gene: TRBV11-2
j_gene: TRBJ2-6

CDR3nt: TGTGCCAGCAGCTCTTGGACGGAATGGAACATTCAGTACTTC
CDR3aa: CASSSWTEWNIQYF
abundance: few
d_gene: .
v_gene: TRBV7-9
j_gene: TRBJ2-4

CDR3nt: TGTGCCTGGAGTGTTCATCCCTATGGCTACACCTTC
CDR3aa: CAWSVHPYGYTF
abundance: .
d_gene: .
v_gene: TRBV30
j_gene: TRBJ1-2

CDR3nt: TGTGCCAGTAGTATAATAGGGACAGGAGGATATGGCTACACCTTC
CDR3aa: CASSIIGTGGYGYTF
abundance: .
d_gene: TRBD1
v_gene: TRBV19
j_gene: TRBJ1-2

CDR3nt: TGCGCCAGCAGCATCCGGGCCCAGCGTTCTAGCACAGATACGCAGTATTTT
CDR3aa: CASSIRAQRSSTDTQYF
abundance: .
d_gene: .
v_gene: TRBV5-1
j_gene: TRBJ2-3

CDR3nt: TGCGCCAGCAGCTTGGCCTCCGCCCAAGGCAATGAGCAGTTCTTC
CDR3aa: CASSLASAQGNEQFF
abundance: .
d_gene: .
v_gene: TRBV5-1
j_gene: TRBJ2-1

CDR3nt: TGTGCCAGCAGCTCCGAACCGGGACGACTTTCCTACAATGAGCAGTTCTTC
CDR3aa: CASSSEPGRLSYNEQFF
abundance: once
d_gene: .
v_gene: TRBV7-9
j_gene: TRBJ2-1

CDR3nt: TGTGCCAGCAGCTTTGCCGGAGCTGGGGCCAACGTCCTGACTTTC
CDR3aa: CASSFAGAGANVLTF
abundance: .
d_gene: .
v_gene: TRBV9
j_gene: TRBJ2-6

CDR3nt: TGTGCCACCCAGGACAGCGGTACAACTAATGAAAAACTGTTTTTT
CDR3aa: CATQDSGTTNEKLFF
abundance: .
d_gene: .
v_gene: TRBV15
j_gene: TRBJ1-4

CDR3nt: TGTGCCAGCACTGTGGGCCCTACCGCGACAGATACGCAGTATTTT
CDR3aa: CASTVGPTATDTQYF
abundance: .
d_gene: .
v_gene: TRBV7-8
j_gene: TRBJ2-3

CDR3nt: TGTGCCGCAAGTCGGGGGTTCGATGGCTACACCTTC
CDR3aa: CAASRGFDGYTF
abundance: .
d_gene: .
v_gene: TRBV5-4
j_gene: TRBJ1-2

CDR3nt: TGTGCCAGCAACCCAGGGTTTACCACTGAAGCTTTCTTT
CDR3aa: CASNPGFTTEAFF
abundance: .
d_gene: .
v_gene: TRBV11-2
j_gene: TRBJ1-1

CDR3nt: TGTGCCTGGACAGGGCCGGGCGGCTACACCTTC
CDR3aa: CAWTGPGGYTF
abundance: .
d_gene: .
v_gene: TRBV30
j_gene: TRBJ1-2

CDR3nt: TGTGCCAGCAGCTTGACCCCGGGACCGACACTCTACGAGCAGTACTTC
CDR3aa: CASSLTPGPTLYEQYF
abundance: once
d_gene: .
v_gene: TRBV7-2
j_gene: TRBJ2-7

CDR3nt: TGTGCCAGCAGCTTTGGCGGGGTAACTAATGAAAAACTGTTTTTT
CDR3aa: CASSFGGVTNEKLFF
abundance: .
d_gene: .
v_gene: TRBV5-4
j_gene: TRBJ1-4

CDR3nt: TGTGCCAGCACCGATGCCGGCAGGGAGGGAAACACCATATATTTT
CDR3aa: CASTDAGREGNTIYF
abundance: .
d_gene: .
v_gene: TRBV6-5
j_gene: TRBJ1-3